This is a list of T cell receptor beta chains from one sample in a study of PD-1 blockade in mismatch repair-deficient tumors. Some clones are missing from TCRdb's copy, which holds only in-frame ones; the method was immunoSEQ multiplex PCR. The sample consists of about 63,000 clones, around 88% of them appearing once. This material consisted of peripheral blood, taken 52 weeks after starting pembrolizumab. Receptors were obtained from an adult with mismatch repair-deficient cancer. Each CDR3 is given with its conserved first and last residue. D genes are given only for firm matches. Size is stated for part of the rows, as once, few or many counts, or as a class when the clone is expanded.

len	abundance	v_gene	d_gene	j_gene	CDR3nt	CDR3aa
12	.	TRBV5-6	.	TRBJ2-7	TGTGCCAGCGCGCTGAACTCCTACGAGCAGTACTTC	CASALNSYEQYF
13	.	TRBV7-9	.	TRBJ2-7	TGTGCCAGCAGCGGAGGTCAGTCCTACGAGCAGTACTTC	CASSGGQSYEQYF
16	once	TRBV4-2	TRBD2	TRBJ2-7	TGTGCCAGCAGCCCAATCGGGACTAGCGGTTCCTACGAGCAGTACTTC	CASSPIGTSGSYEQYF
14	.	TRBV27	.	TRBJ1-4	TGTGCCAGCAGTTTATCCCACAACAGCGAAAAACTGTTTTTT	CASSLSHNSEKLFF
14	.	TRBV25-1	.	TRBJ1-5	TGTGCCAGCAGTGTCAGGGATAGCAATCAGCCCCAGCATTTT	CASSVRDSNQPQHF
16	.	TRBV7-9	TRBD2	TRBJ2-7	TGTGCCAGCAGCACCTATAGCGGGAGGGCCTGGTACGAGCAGTACTTC	CASSTYSGRAWYEQYF
14	.	TRBV7-2	TRBD1	TRBJ2-4	TGTGCCAGCAGCTATGAGTCGACAGGGGGCAATCAGTACTTC	CASSYESTGGNQYF
17	.	TRBV7-9	TRBD2	TRBJ2-1	TGTGCCAGCAGCCCAATCAAAGGCGGGAGGGCCTACAATGAGCAGTTCTTC	CASSPIKGGRAYNEQFF
14	.	TRBV11-2	TRBD1	TRBJ2-7	TGTGCCAGCAGCGCGGGGACAGGTACCTACGAGCAGTACTTC	CASSAGTGTYEQYF
16	.	TRBV4-1	TRBD2	TRBJ2-1	TGCGCCAGCAGCCCCTACCCTAGCGGGGATTACAATGAGCAGTTCTTC	CASSPYPSGDYNEQFF
13	.	TRBV7-8	TRBD1	TRBJ1-2	TGTGCCAGTCACAGGGGGCTTGGGGATGGCTACACCTTC	CASHRGLGDGYTF
13	.	TRBV6-6	.	TRBJ1-1	TGTGCCAGCAACCTACAGGGAAACACTGAAGCTTTCTTT	CASNLQGNTEAFF
12	.	TRBV29-1	TRBD1	TRBJ1-2	TGCAGCGTTTCAGGGACAGCGAATGGCTACACCTTC	CSVSGTANGYTF
14	.	TRBV7-6	.	TRBJ2-5	TGTGCCAGCAGCCCGAGACCGTTCCAAGAGACCCAGTACTTC	CASSPRPFQETQYF
15	.	TRBV7-2	TRBD1	TRBJ1-1	TGTGCCAGCAGCTTCGGGACAGGATCGAACACTGAAGCTTTCTTT	CASSFGTGSNTEAFF
13	once	TRBV19	.	TRBJ2-2	TGTGCCAGTAGTACTCGAAACACCGGGGAGCTGTTTTTT	CASSTRNTGELFF
16	.	TRBV28	.	TRBJ1-2	TGTGCCAGCAGTACCCACGGGGGCGGTCCTAACTATGGCTACACCTTC	CASSTHGGGPNYGYTF
14	.	TRBV4-3	.	TRBJ2-5	TGCGCCAGCAGCCCGAGTCGGGGCAGCCAGACCCAGTACTTC	CASSPSRGSQTQYF